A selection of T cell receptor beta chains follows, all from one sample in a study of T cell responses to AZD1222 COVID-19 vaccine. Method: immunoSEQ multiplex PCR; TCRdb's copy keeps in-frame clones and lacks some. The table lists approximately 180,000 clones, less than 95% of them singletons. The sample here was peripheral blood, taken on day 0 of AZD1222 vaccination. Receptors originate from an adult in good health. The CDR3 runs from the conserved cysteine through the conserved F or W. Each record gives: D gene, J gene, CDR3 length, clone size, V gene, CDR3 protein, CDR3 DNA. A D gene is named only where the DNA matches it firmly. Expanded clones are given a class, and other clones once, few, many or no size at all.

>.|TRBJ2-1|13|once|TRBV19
CASSPGQGPGQFF
TGTGCCAGTAGTCCGGGACAAGGCCCGGGGCAGTTCTTC
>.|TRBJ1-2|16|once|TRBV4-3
CASSQERGFGIRGYTF
TGCGCCAGCAGCCAAGAACGGGGATTCGGGATCCGGGGCTACACCTTC
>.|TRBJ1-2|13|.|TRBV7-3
CASSLKAGAGYTF
TGTGCCAGCAGCTTAAAGGCAGGGGCTGGCTACACCTTC
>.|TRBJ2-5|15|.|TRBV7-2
CASSLGFGGAGTQYF
TGTGCCAGCAGCTTAGGGTTCGGTGGCGCAGGGACCCAGTACTTC
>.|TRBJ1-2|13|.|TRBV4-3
CASSQSPGIGYTF
TGCGCCAGCAGCCAATCTCCCGGGATCGGCTACACCTTC
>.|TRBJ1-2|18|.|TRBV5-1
CASSLGVIGQGSYYGYTF
TGCGCCAGCAGCTTGGGGGTGATTGGGCAGGGGAGCTACTATGGCTACACCTTC
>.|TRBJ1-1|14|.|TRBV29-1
CSVEFGVENTEAFF
TGCAGCGTTGAATTCGGAGTTGAGAACACTGAAGCTTTCTTT
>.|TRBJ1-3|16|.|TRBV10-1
CASSPPRGNSGNTIYF
TGCGCCAGCTCTCCGCCCAGGGGAAACTCTGGAAACACCATATATTTT
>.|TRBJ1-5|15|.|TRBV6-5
CASRPKTGMGQPQHF
TGTGCCAGCAGACCCAAGACAGGAATGGGGCAGCCCCAGCATTTT
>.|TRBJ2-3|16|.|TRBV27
CASSPEGFLGTDTQYF
TGTGCCAGCAGTCCAGAGGGTTTCTTAGGCACAGATACGCAGTATTTT
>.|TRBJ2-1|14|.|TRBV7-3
CASSAGLLPNEQFF
TGTGCCAGCAGTGCCGGGCTCCTCCCCAATGAGCAGTTCTTC
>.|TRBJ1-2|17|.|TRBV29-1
CSVSASPSNQANYGYTF
TGCAGCGTTTCGGCCTCCCCATCTAACCAAGCTAACTATGGCTACACCTTC
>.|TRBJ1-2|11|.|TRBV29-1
CSDERGYGYTF
TGCAGCGACGAGAGGGGGTATGGCTACACCTTC
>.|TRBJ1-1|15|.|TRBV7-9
CASSLAGKEGTEAFF
TGTGCCAGCAGCTTAGCTGGTAAAGAGGGCACTGAAGCTTTCTTT
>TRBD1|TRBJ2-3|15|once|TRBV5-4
CASGGGRGRTDTQYF
TGTGCCAGCGGGGGCGGCAGGGGGCGGACAGATACGCAGTATTTT
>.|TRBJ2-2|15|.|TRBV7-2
CASSSRVLAGGELFF
TGTGCCAGCAGCTCCCGAGTACTAGCAGGGGGGGAGCTGTTTTTT
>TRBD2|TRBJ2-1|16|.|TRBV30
CAWSPGLAGGQGEQFF
TGTGCCTGGAGTCCTGGACTAGCGGGGGGGCAGGGTGAGCAGTTCTTC
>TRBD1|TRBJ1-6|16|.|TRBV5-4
CASSAPPTGVDSPLHF
TGTGCCAGCAGCGCGCCCCCGACAGGGGTAGATTCACCCCTCCACTTT
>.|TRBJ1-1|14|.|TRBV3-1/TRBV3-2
CASSTDTLNTEAFF
TGTGCCAGCAGCACAGACACCCTGAACACTGAAGCTTTCTTT
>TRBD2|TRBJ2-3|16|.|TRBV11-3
CASSLGASGGLATQYF
TGTGCCAGCAGCTTAGGGGCTAGCGGGGGCCTCGCTACGCAGTATTTT
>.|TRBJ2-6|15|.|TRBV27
CASSPRASGANVLTF
TGTGCCAGCAGTCCCCGCGCCTCTGGGGCCAACGTCCTGACTTTC
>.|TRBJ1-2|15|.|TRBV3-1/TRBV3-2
CASSQTLEGFYGYTF
TGTGCCAGCAGCCAAACGTTAGAGGGGTTTTATGGCTACACCTTC
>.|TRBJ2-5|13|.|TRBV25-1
CASSEGVPETQYF
TGTGCCAGCAGTGAGGGGGTACCGGAGACCCAGTACTTC